This T cell receptor (beta chain) was captured in a study of early T cells in non-severe SARS-CoV-2 infection. As for the study in general: Sequencing targeted bulk RNA from unsorted whole blood, leaving chains unpaired.

Germline-derived CDR1 and CDR2 are MNHNY and SVGAGI (reference sequence). V dropped 7 bases and J dropped 1 base, with 7 bases sitting between them. The CDR3 loop spans 12 amino acids. Study-wide points: A preference for anti-spike CD8 responses marked VDJdb matching, which missed private and CD4 specificities.

From the 5' RACE reads, TCRdb called clonotypes with MiXCR, one entry per CDR3 protein. The repertoire holds more than 90,000 distinct CDR3 sequences, 11% seen once, with 4.5% to 5.5% in the top ten. This clonotype has ten or more counts. As yet, its antigen is unknown. The chain carries TRBV6-6 and TRBJ1-1; D call uncertain. This TCR was recovered from an adult who was a healthcare worker with PCR-confirmed SARS-CoV-2 infection or an uninfected control (not recorded which). The sequenced material came from whole blood. CDR3 bases: TGTGCCAGCAAGGGAGGGAACACTGAAGCTTTCTTT. This codes for CASKGGNTEAFF.